Listed here are 13 T cell receptor beta chains from one sample, sequenced in a study of identical twins. Via MiXCR, TCRdb re-called the 5' RACE reads, giving one row per CDR3 protein. The table lists nearly 650,000 distinct CDR3 sequences, roughly 7.1% of them singletons. The sample was also linked to a second study, of yellow fever vaccine responses in identical twins.

Sequenced: PBMCs. All receptors derive from a woman between 18 and 29 years old in good health.

The gene calls are TRBV12-3 or TRBV12-4 and TRBJ2-1; D possibly uses TRBD1 or TRBD2 (6 bases each). This CDR3 comprises 18 residues. Between the trimmed V and J ends, which lost 4 bases and 0 bases, there was a span of 19 bases. CDR3 in amino acids: CASSYPPGGPSSYNEQFF. CDR3 in DNA: TGTGCCAGCAGTTACCCCCCCGGGGGCCCCAGCTCCTACAATGAGCAGTTCTTC.

Only a few counts were recorded for this clonotype. This chain connects TRBV9 to TRBJ2-2; D uncertain. Germline loops: CDR1 SGDLS, CDR2 YYNGEE. The V end was cut by 2 bases, the J end by 4 bases, with 9 bases between. This CDR3 is built from 14 residues. CDR3 in amino acids: CASSVDWSTGELFF. The CDR3 DNA reads TGTGCCAGCAGCGTCGACTGGTCCACCGGGGAGCTGTTTTTT. Full variable domain (missing parts from reference TRBV9 and TRBJ2-2): DSGVTQTPKHLITATGQRVTLRCSPRSGDLSVYWYQQSLDQGLQFLIQYYNGEERAKGNILERFSAQQFPDLHSELNLSSLELGDSALYFCASSVDWSTGELFFGEGSRLTVL.

The chain recombines TRBV18 with TRBJ1-5, with 7 bases aligning to TRBD1. Unmatched junction bases numbered 10, after V lost 7 bases and J lost 4 bases. Per the germline V gene, CDR1 is KGHSH and CDR2 is LQKENI. CDR3 length: 15 residues. The CDR3 DNA reads TGTGCCAGCTGGCCACCCAGGGGGGGAAATCAGCCCCAGCATTTT. Translating it yields CASWPPRGGNQPQHF.

This chain uses TRBV24-1 with TRBJ1-5; possibly TRBD1 for D (5 bases). This CDR3 comprises 15 residues. The V gene lost 2 bases and the J gene lost 4 bases, with 11 bases spanning the gap. The germline V gene has CDR1 KGHDR and CDR2 SFDVKD. The CDR3 DNA is TGTGCCACCAGTGATTCGGGGGGTGGGAATCAGCCCCAGCATTTT. This translates into CATSDSGGGNQPQHF.

This clonotype was observed a handful of times. The chain couples TRBV15 to TRBJ1-3; D is unclear. Germline V gene data show CDR1 as LNHNV and CDR2 as YYDKDF (reference sequence). The length of the CDR3 is 13 residues. Trimming shortened V by 8 bases and J by 2 bases, and 10 bases separated the two germline ends. The CDR3 is CATGVPPGNTIYF. The CDR3 DNA follows: TGTGCCACCGGTGTCCCGCCTGGAAACACCATATATTTT. The full variable domain, in which reference TRBV15 and TRBJ1-3 provide the parts outside the CDR3, is DAMVIQNPRYQVTQFGKPVTLSCSQTLNHNVMYWYQQKSSQAPKLLFHYYDKDFNNEADTPDNFQSRRPNTSFCFLDIRSPGLGDTAMYLCATGVPPGNTIYFGEGSWLTVV.

Many counts were recorded for this clonotype. The genes are TRBV10-2 and TRBJ2-3; D call uncertain. The V end was cut by 3 bases, the J end by 2 bases, with 6 bases between. CDR3 length equals 13 residues. Germline V lookup: CDR1 WSHSY, CDR2 SAAADI. The CDR3, as DNA: TGCGCCAGCAGTGAAGGAATCACAGATACGCAGTATTTT. Translation gives CASSEGITDTQYF.

This clonotype was counted ten times or more. This chain connects TRBV5-5 to TRBJ1-5, with D possibly matching TRBD1 (6 bases). This CDR3 comprises 14 residues. Between the trimmed V and J ends, which lost 2 bases and 10 bases, there was a span of 16 bases. Germline CDR1 and CDR2: SGHKS and YYEKEE (reference sequence). This CDR3 reads CASSFGGAGGPQHF. CDR3 sequence (DNA): TGTGCCAGCAGCTTTGGGGGGGCAGGAGGACCCCAGCATTTT.

This clonotype was counted a few times. The rearrangement uses TRBV9 and TRBJ2-7, with 12 bases aligning to TRBD2. Trimming at V came to 4 bases and at J to 6 bases, leaving 8 bases not matched to a gene. The CDR3 has 15 amino acids. CDR1 and CDR2 (germline): SGDLS, YYNGEE. The CDR3 region is CASSPRLAGVGEQYF. The CDR3 DNA reads TGTGCCAGCAGCCCCCGACTAGCGGGAGTAGGCGAGCAGTACTTC.

This clonotype was counted at least ten times. The rearrangement joins TRBV18 to TRBJ2-5; possible D gene TRBD1, 5 bases. The CDR3 is 15 amino acids. Germline V gene lookup returns CDR1 KGHSH and CDR2 LQKENI. V was clipped by 3 bases and J by 5 bases, with 16 bases between them. The CDR3 spells CASSPTVVKGETQYF. The CDR3 DNA reads TGTGCCAGCTCACCGACGGTAGTGAAGGGGGAGACCCAGTACTTC.

The chain recombines TRBV5-5 with TRBJ2-6; TRBD2 might be the D (7 bases). The germline V gene has CDR1 SGHKS and CDR2 YYEKEE (reference sequence). V lost 6 bases and J lost 2, with 18 bases in between. The CDR3 spans 17 residues. CDR3 in amino acids: CASINPGGAPGANVLTF. CDR3 nucleotides: TGTGCCAGCATCAACCCGGGGGGCGCCCCTGGGGCCAACGTCCTGACTTTC.

This clonotype was seen at least ten times. This sequence joins TRBV10-3 and TRBJ2-1; D perhaps matches TRBD2 (5 bases). Germline-derived CDR1 and CDR2 are ENHRY and SYGVKD. The CDR3 is 16 residues long. V lost 2 bases, J lost 5 bases, and 16 bases lay in between. CDR3 amino acids: CAISETLNGEDNEQFF. Written as DNA, the CDR3 is TGTGCCATCAGTGAGACTCTAAACGGGGAAGACAATGAGCAGTTCTTC.

This clonotype was observed a few times. The genes are TRBV5-1 and TRBJ2-7; D not certain. Germline CDR1 reads SGHRS; CDR2 reads YFSETQ. V dropped 5 bases and J dropped 7 bases, with 13 bases sitting between them. This CDR3 is built from 12 residues. The CDR3 loop reads CASRDGAPEQYF. Written as DNA, the CDR3 is TGCGCCAGCAGAGACGGCGCTCCGGAGCAGTACTTC.

This clonotype was detected a few times. The chain combines TRBV5-1 with TRBJ1-1; 7 bases agree with TRBD1. The CDR3 is made up of 15 amino acids. Germline loops: CDR1 SGHRS, CDR2 YFSETQ. With V trimmed by 4 bases and J by 0 bases, 6 bases remained unmatched. This CDR3 is CASSLVQGVNTEAFF. The DNA of the CDR3 is TGCGCCAGCAGCCTGGTGCAGGGGGTGAACACTGAAGCTTTCTTT.